This TCR beta chain was profiled in a study of vaccination effects on CD4 cells after COVID-19. Study summary: Every well housed around 2.1 million PBMC, which grew in culture alongside 10 IU/ml IL-2 and about 10 ug/ml peptides. Whole-study results and caveats: Only a few convalescent patients and no early post-infection timepoints featured in the study.

This CDR3 contains 15 residues. Per the germline V gene, CDR1 is SGHAT and CDR2 is FQDESV (reference sequence). V was shortened by 2 bases and J by 1 base, with 8 bases between the two germline ends. Libraries were prepared by immunoSEQ multiplex PCR; TCRdb keeps only in-frame clonotypes and omits some of them. The sample includes 50,000 to 60,000 clones, about 83% seen only once; the top ten take around 2.9%. Following a 10-day culture, CD4+ T cells were purified. Nobody among the vaccine recipients had prior SARS-CoV-2 infection (nucleocapsid antibodies were negative). As concerns this clone: No antigen is known for it.

Sequencing used CD4+ T cells from PBMCs cultured without peptide, obtained before COVID-19 vaccination. The chain couples TRBV11-1 to TRBJ2-2; unclear D gene. This TCR was recovered from a human donor who received a COVID-19 vaccine. The CDR3 nucleotides are TGTGCCAGCAGCTTAAGGTTAGGGAACACCGGGGAGCTGTTTTTT. Amino acid sequence: CASSLRLGNTGELFF.